This is a list of T cell receptor beta chains from one sample in a study of T cell responses to AZD1222 COVID-19 vaccine. The protocol was immunoSEQ multiplex PCR, while the TCRdb copy is restricted to in-frame clones and leaves out a portion. The sample records about 55,000 clones, 80% to 90% being singletons. Source: peripheral blood, taken on day 0 of AZD1222 vaccination. The source of these receptors is an adult in good health. Both conserved end residues are part of each CDR3.

v_gene	j_gene	CDR3aa
TRBV25-1	TRBJ1-4	CAILGQPEKLFF
TRBV7-2	TRBJ1-2	CASSSDPGTAYGYTF
TRBV11-2	TRBJ1-5	CASSLGGGGNQPQHF
TRBV19	TRBJ1-5	CASTLLDGGNQPQHF
TRBV4-1	TRBJ1-6	CASSQEGTGESPLHF
TRBV5-1	TRBJ2-1	CASSLWVLAGGPSDEQFF
TRBV5-1	TRBJ1-2	CASSLQGADYGYTF
TRBV6-5	TRBJ1-4	CASSFQANEKLFF
TRBV7-8	TRBJ2-3	CASSQRGLGATQYF
TRBV18	TRBJ1-6	CASSPPTGDLHF
TRBV7-9	TRBJ1-5	CASSSTGEGQPQHF
TRBV5-6	TRBJ1-6	CASSLGGGTGTSPLHF
TRBV27	TRBJ1-6	CASSLFPSGQGNSPLHF
TRBV7-2	TRBJ2-2	CASSLITDTGELFF
TRBV6-5	TRBJ1-4	CASSYSYSLNEKLFF
TRBV18	TRBJ2-2	CASSPPGQRNTGELFF
TRBV12-3/TRBV12-4	TRBJ2-7	CASRPPGRYGQYF
TRBV12-3/TRBV12-4	TRBJ2-3	CASSFSGADTQYF
TRBV4-1	TRBJ2-7	CASSQDDSYEQYF
TRBV2	TRBJ1-4	CASSATHPREKLFF
TRBV6-6	TRBJ2-3	CASSSGLGRADTQYF
TRBV7-8	TRBJ2-7	CASSGPGTANSYEQYF
TRBV2	TRBJ1-5	CASSEEENQPQHF
TRBV3-1/TRBV3-2	TRBJ2-7	CASSQEPSRGLGYEQYF
TRBV3-1/TRBV3-2	TRBJ1-1	CASSQDSVAFF
TRBV3-1/TRBV3-2	TRBJ2-5	CASNPSGIQETQYF
TRBV3-1/TRBV3-2	TRBJ1-1	CASSQLENTEAFF
TRBV5-1	TRBJ1-4	CASSLRTANEKLFF
TRBV5-1	TRBJ1-1	CASSLEGGLTEAFF
TRBV12-3/TRBV12-4	TRBJ1-3	CASRTSGNTIYF
TRBV10-3	TRBJ2-7	CAITRRLEDEQYF
TRBV7-9	TRBJ1-6	CASSPSGGQGTSPLHF
TRBV5-8	TRBJ1-1	CASSFKENTEAFF
TRBV19	TRBJ1-1	CASSISPLFLDRGRTEAFF
TRBV5-4	TRBJ2-2	CASSLQFTGELFF
TRBV18	TRBJ2-3	CASSPQGSTDTQYF
TRBV18	TRBJ1-4	CASSRRQDDNEKLFF